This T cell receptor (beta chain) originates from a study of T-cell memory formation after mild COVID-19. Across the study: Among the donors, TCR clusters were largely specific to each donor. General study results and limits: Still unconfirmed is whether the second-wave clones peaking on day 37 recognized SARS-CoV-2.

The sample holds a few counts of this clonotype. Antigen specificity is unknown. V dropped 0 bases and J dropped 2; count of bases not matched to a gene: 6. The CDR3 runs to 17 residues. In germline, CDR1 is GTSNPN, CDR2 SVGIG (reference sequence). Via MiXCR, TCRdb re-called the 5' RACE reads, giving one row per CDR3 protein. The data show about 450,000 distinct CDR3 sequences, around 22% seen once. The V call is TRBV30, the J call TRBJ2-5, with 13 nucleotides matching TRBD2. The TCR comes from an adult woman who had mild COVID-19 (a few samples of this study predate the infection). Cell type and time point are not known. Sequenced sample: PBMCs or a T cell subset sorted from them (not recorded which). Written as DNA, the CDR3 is TGTGCCTGGAGTGTAAGTCGGACTAGCGGGGGACAAGAGACCCAGTACTTC. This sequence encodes CAWSVSRTSGGQETQYF.